The clone carrying this TCR beta chain occurred a few times. Its antigen is currently unknown. This entry comes from a study of cytomegalovirus exposure and HLA in healthy donors. Overall study context: Among about 179 million T cells, an earlier analysis found around 100 million unique TCR beta sequences. Study-level results: The authors listed some 150 TCR beta chains as cytomegalovirus-associated. TRBV6-2, TRBV6-3 and some other V segments were unresolvable in 87-base-pair reads.

The PCR ran on 60 Vbeta and 13 Jbeta primers. Libraries were prepared by immunoSEQ multiplex PCR; TCRdb keeps only in-frame clonotypes and omits some of them. The repertoire holds fewer than 200,000 clones, with about three quarters as singletons. This CDR3 is 19 amino acids long. Germline lookup yields CDR1 SQVTM and CDR2 ANQGSEA. Trimming cost V 6 bases and J 0 bases; bases outside gene matches: 20. The source is a girl aged 10-17 years in good health and CMV-seronegative. Input material: PBMCs. The chain combines TRBV29-1 with TRBJ1-1; 9 bases line up with TRBD1. CDR3 sequence (DNA): TGCAGCGTAACCTCGGACAGGGGTGAGAAGTGGGTCATGAACACTGAAGCTTTCTTT. Its translation is CSVTSDRGEKWVMNTEAFF. Full variable domain (outside the CDR3, taken from reference TRBV29-1 and TRBJ1-1): SAVISQKPSRDICQRGTSLTIQCQVDSQVTMMFWYRQQPGQSLTLIATANQGSEATYESGFVIDKFPISRPNLTFSTLTVSNMSPEDSSIYLCSVTSDRGEKWVMNTEAFFGQGTRLTVV.